This TCR beta chain emerged from a study of T cell clonality in common variable immunodeficiency. Study-wide results and caveats: Common variable immunodeficiency TCR beta sequences reportedly had fewer deletions and N-nucleotide insertions. CVID subjects had higher TCRbeta clonality than healthy controls, most marked in about a third.

This clone came up many times. The target antigen is unknown. The CDR3 end falls 3 residues outside the read, so it is completed with the germline J gene. Aged about 8 to 65 years, CVID subjects averaged about 38 years old. Patients and controls were mostly of Caucasian heritage. CVID subjects were neither ill nor on immunomodulatory or immunosuppressive medication at sampling. Profiling relied on immunoSEQ multiplex PCR, and the TCRdb table lists in-frame clones only, not all of them. The sample includes around 9,200 clones, none of them occurring once. Trimming removed 2 bases at V and 7 bases at J, with 15 bases between. The CDR3 runs 15 residues. Per germline, CDR1 SNHLY and CDR2 FYNNEI.

The TCR comes from a human donor with common variable immunodeficiency. Sequences were obtained from peripheral blood mononuclear cells. The V call is TRBV2, the J call TRBJ2-1; perhaps TRBD2 as D (6 bases). CDR3 DNA (partial): TGTGCCAGCAGTGAATGGGGGGTCGTGGGGAATGAG. Translated, it gives CASSEWGVVGNE. In full, the CDR3 reads CASSEWGVVGNEQFF. Variable domain in full (rest from reference TRBV2 and TRBJ2-1): EPEVTQTPSHQVTQMGQEVILRCVPISNHLYFYWYRQILGQKVEFLVSFYNNEISEKSEIFDDQFSVERPDGSNFTLKIRSTKLEDSAMYFCASSEWGVVGNEQFFGPGTRLTVL.